These 19 T cell receptor beta chains came from one sample sequenced in a study of vaccination and CD4 T cells after COVID-19. For these TCRs, the target antigens are not known. Treatment described: roughly 10-day PBMC culture with coronavirus spike peptide pools or control peptides (ViraFEST assay). At the Johns Hopkins FTIC core, DNA taken from cultured CD4+ T cells was sequenced by way of the Oncomine TCR Beta short-read assay. TCRdb passed the PCR reads through MiXCR, listing each CDR3 protein once. The repertoire holds 25,000 or so distinct CDR3 sequences, roughly 39% seen once, with more than 6% in the top ten. Specimen: CD4+ T cells from blood, cultured in vitro. These receptor sequences come from a human donor who had recovered from COVID-19.

Here the CDR3 reads CASKPASHYNEQFF. As DNA, the CDR3 is TGTGCCAGTAAGCCGGCTAGCCATTACAATGAGCAGTTCTTC. This chain uses TRBV11-3 with TRBJ2-1; TRBD2 might be the D (5 bases). Trimming removed 9 bases at V and 4 bases at J, with 16 bases between. The germline V gene encodes CDR1 SGHNT and CDR2 YENEEA. This CDR3 spans 14 amino acids.

This clonotype was recorded a few times. The rearrangement joins TRBV20-1 to TRBJ2-3, with TRBD2 identical over 9 bases. J gave up 2 bases and V 7 bases, and 13 bases lay outside the gene matches. CDR3 length: 16 amino acids. In germline, CDR1 is DFQATT, CDR2 SNEGSKA (reference sequence). Written as DNA, the CDR3 is TGCAGTGAGGAGGCAGCGGGAGGTTCCCACACAGATACGCAGTATTTT. It encodes CSEEAAGGSHTDTQYF.

The chain carries TRBV20-1 and TRBJ2-1; 16 positions match TRBD2. Trimming took 6 bases from V and 6 from J; bases not matched to a gene: 11. CDR1 is DFQATT, CDR2 SNEGSKA, per germline (reference sequence). CDR3 length: 17 residues. The CDR3 nucleotides read TGCAGTGCCCCGGGACTAGCGGGGGGGAAAGGCCCCAATGAGCAGTTCTTC. Its translation is CSAPGLAGGKGPNEQFF.

This rearrangement joins TRBV9 to TRBJ2-1; D is perhaps TRBD2 (6 bases). Between the trimmed V and J ends, which lost 1 base and 2 bases, there was a span of 13 bases. The CDR3 consists of 16 residues. Germline CDR1 is SGDLS and CDR2 is YYNGEE. The CDR3 is CASSVTGEATYNEQFF. The DNA for the CDR3 is TGTGCCAGCAGCGTAACCGGGGAGGCCACCTACAATGAGCAGTTCTTC.

This clonotype has a handful of counts. V and J are TRBV11-3 and TRBJ2-7; 8 nucleotides agree with TRBD1. The J segment lost 7 bases and the V segment lost 1 base, leaving 3 bases of the junction unmatched. The CDR3 totals 13 residues. The V gene's germline CDR1 is SGHNT and CDR2 YENEEA. This CDR3 reads CASSLGTGTEQYF. CDR3 nucleotide sequence: TGTGCCAGCAGCTTAGGGACAGGGACTGAGCAGTACTTC.

The chain employs TRBV7-9 and TRBJ1-2; D is undetermined. Germline V gene sequence: CDR1 SEHNR, CDR2 FQNEAQ (reference sequence). Trimming cost V 2 bases and J 4 bases, with 8 bases left between them. The CDR3 spans 13 residues. This chain's CDR3 is CASSLQSFYGYTF. CDR3 nucleotides: TGTGCCAGCAGCTTACAGAGTTTCTATGGCTACACCTTC.

V gene TRBV4-2 combines with J gene TRBJ2-7, with a tentative D call TRBD1 (7 bases). The CDR3 consists of 15 residues. V lost 0 bases and J lost 3, with 12 bases in between. CDR1 and CDR2 (germline): LGHNA, YNFKEQ. DNA of the CDR3: TGTGCCAGCAGCCAAGAGGACAGGCGGGACTACGAGCAGTACTTC. Translation gives CASSQEDRRDYEQYF.

This sequence joins TRBV7-7 and TRBJ2-2; 8 bases fit TRBD2. This CDR3 has 15 residues. V lost 2 bases and J lost 7; bases outside the gene matches: 6. The germline gives CDR1 SSHAT, CDR2 FNYEAQ (reference sequence). The CDR3 DNA is TGTGCCAGCAGCTTACGCGGGGGGCGTGGCGGGGAGCTGTTTTTT. Its protein product is CASSLRGGRGGELFF. Filled out from reference TRBV7-7 and TRBJ2-2, the complete variable domain reads GAGVSQSPRYKVTKRGQDVTLRCDPISSHATLYWYQQALGQGPEFLTYFNYEAQPDKSGLPSDRFSAERPEGSISTLTIQRTEQRDSAMYRCASSLRGGRGGELFFGEGSRLTVL.

The V gene is TRBV11-2, the J gene TRBJ2-5; no clear D. Germline values: CDR1 SGHAT, CDR2 FQNNGV. The CDR3 totals 16 residues. V gave up 5 bases and J gave up 4 bases, with 20 bases separating them. In nucleotides, the CDR3 is TGTGCCAGCAGCCCCGCCGATTGGTATAGAGGAGAGACCCAGTACTTC. Its protein product is CASSPADWYRGETQYF.

The chain employs TRBV10-3 and TRBJ2-5, with 8 bases aligning to TRBD2. Germline trimming cut 3 bases from V and 1 base from J; bases unmatched to any gene: 16. CDR1 and CDR2 from the germline V gene are ENHRY and SYGVKD. The length of the CDR3 is 19 residues. CDR3 loop: CAISDPLGLAGEIQETQYF. The CDR3 nucleotides read TGTGCCATCAGTGATCCCCTTGGACTAGCTGGGGAAATCCAAGAGACCCAGTACTTC.

The chain employs TRBV7-9 and TRBJ2-2, with D tentatively TRBD1 (6 bases). Deletions cut 2 bases from V and 6 bases from J, with 10 bases between. The germline gives CDR1 SEHNR, CDR2 FQNEAQ (reference sequence). This CDR3 contains 14 residues. The CDR3 spells CASSLQGFSGELFF. The DNA for the CDR3 is TGTGCCAGCAGCTTACAGGGGTTTTCCGGGGAGCTGTTTTTT.

The rearrangement links TRBV7-2 to TRBJ2-3, with 12 bases identical to TRBD2. Germline lookup yields CDR1 SGHTA and CDR2 FQGNSA. Trimming removed 1 base from V and 4 bases from J; junction bases left unmatched: 0. This CDR3 region has 15 residues. The DNA of the CDR3 is TGTGCCAGCAGCTTAGGACTAGCGGGAGCAGATACGCAGTATTTT. This translates into CASSLGLAGADTQYF.

This chain links TRBV6-2 or TRBV6-3 with TRBJ2-1; no clear D gene. Germline lookup yields CDR1 MNHEY and CDR2 SVGEGT. Trimming removed 5 bases at V and 6 bases at J, with 5 bases between. This CDR3 contains 11 residues. CDR3 DNA: TGTGCCAGCAGTCGCCTCAATGAGCAGTTCTTC. It encodes CASSRLNEQFF.

The chain couples TRBV20-1 to TRBJ2-3; D gene unclear. CDR1 and CDR2 (germline): DFQATT, SNEGSKA (reference sequence). The CDR3 loop spans 15 amino acids. V lost 5 bases, J lost 1 base, and 16 bases lay in between. CDR3 bases: TGCAGTGCTGGATCCCGTATAAGGGGCACAGATACGCAGTATTTT. Protein sequence: CSAGSRIRGTDTQYF.

The chain carries TRBV20-1 and TRBJ2-1; D perhaps matches TRBD2 (5 bases). The CDR3 runs 15 residues. V shed 3 bases and J shed 7 bases, with 19 bases lying between them. Germline-derived CDR1 and CDR2 are DFQATT and SNEGSKA (reference sequence). The CDR3 nucleotides are TGCAGTGCTAGTGCTGACTACCCATTGTTGAATGAGCAGTTCTTC. It codes for CSASADYPLLNEQFF.

This rearrangement joins TRBV20-1 to TRBJ2-7; 9 bases are a match to TRBD1. The J segment lost 7 bases and the V segment lost 2 bases, leaving 9 bases of the junction unmatched. Germline V gene lookup returns CDR1 DFQATT and CDR2 SNEGSKA (reference sequence). This CDR3 region has 14 residues. CDR3 nucleotides: TGCAGTGCTAGATCCGAGACAGGGGGTTTAGAGCAGTACTTC. This codes for CSARSETGGLEQYF.

The rearrangement links TRBV20-1 to TRBJ2-7; D tentatively fits TRBD1 or TRBD2 (5 bases each). This CDR3 has 13 amino acids. The germline gives CDR1 DFQATT, CDR2 SNEGSKA (reference sequence). V was trimmed by 3 bases and J by 6 bases, leaving 15 bases between them. CDR3 loop: CSASRGAPSEQYF. The CDR3 region has the DNA TGCAGTGCTAGTCGAGGGGCACCCTCCGAGCAGTACTTC.

The chain couples TRBV10-1 to TRBJ2-1; D perhaps matches TRBD2 (5 bases). V was cut by 2 bases and J by 6 bases, with 14 bases left in between. Germline V CDR1 and CDR2: WNHNN, SYGVQD (reference sequence). CDR3 length: 15 residues. The CDR3 protein is CASSERLRAGNEQFF. Here the CDR3 DNA reads TGCGCCAGCAGTGAGAGGCTTCGTGCGGGCAATGAGCAGTTCTTC.

V and J are TRBV7-2 and TRBJ1-3; D remains unclear. Trimming left V 3 bases short and J 0 bases short, with 12 bases between. CDR3 length equals 16 residues. Germline V gives CDR1 SGHTA, CDR2 FQGNSA. The chain's CDR3 is CASSFGPIRSGNTIYF. The CDR3 region has the DNA TGTGCCAGCAGCTTCGGTCCCATCCGCTCTGGAAACACCATATATTTT.